This TCR beta chain was captured by sequencing in a study of T cell responses to AZD1222 COVID-19 vaccine. Germline assignment: CDR1 DFQATT and CDR2 SNEGSKA (reference sequence). Trimming pared 3 bases from V and 0 bases from J, leaving 14 bases between. This CDR3 is 15 amino acids long. The data were produced by immunoSEQ multiplex PCR, yet TCRdb's version contains in-frame clones alone and is incomplete. The table includes some 100,000 clones, around 86% detected once. Study-wide points: Reportedly, close to half of spike-specific TCRs are directed against unmutated variant regions. The donor group comprised mostly white British people and more females; the analysis possibly underestimated clonal diversity. Receipt of two AZD1222 doses was followed by a rise in Spike-specific TCR breadth and depth. Across the whole spike, CD4 TCRs peaked at regions 160-218 and 743-854.

The table lists this clone with a count of one. Its antigen remains unknown. The sequencing used peripheral blood, collected on day 0 of AZD1222 vaccination. This sequence joins TRBV20-1 and TRBJ1-1; D might be TRBD1 (5 bases). The receptor's source is an adult in good health. The CDR3 spells CSASTAQELNTEAFF. CDR3 nucleotide sequence: TGCAGTGCTAGTACGGCACAGGAGTTGAACACTGAAGCTTTCTTT.